These 3 T cell receptor beta chains were all obtained from the same sample, sequenced in a study of blood T cell repertoires in COVID-19. Only in-frame clones appear in the TCRdb table, and some are missing; sequencing was by immunoSEQ multiplex PCR. The table records around 250,000 clones, 70% to 90% of them present only once. Input material: PBMCs or T cells enriched from blood (not recorded which). These receptors were collected from a woman in her fifties or sixties who had recovered from COVID-19.

The rearrangement uses TRBV14 and TRBJ1-5; 10 bases line up with TRBD1. This CDR3 has 14 amino acids. The germline V gene encodes CDR1 SGHDN and CDR2 FVKESK. The V segment lost 1 base and the J segment 6 bases; nucleotides outside the gene matches: 0. CDR3 loop: CASSQGDRGQPQHF. In DNA form, the CDR3 reads TGTGCCAGCAGCCAAGGGGACAGGGGTCAGCCCCAGCATTTT.

This chain links TRBV28 with TRBJ1-3; 7 bases map to TRBD1. Germline lookup yields CDR1 MDHEN and CDR2 SYDVKM. With V trimmed by 6 bases and J by 11 bases, 10 bases remained unmatched. The CDR3 has 13 residues. CDR3 sequence reads: CASRRGLPDAIYF. CDR3 bases: TGTGCCAGCAGAAGGGGGCTCCCAGACGCCATATATTTT.

This clone occurred once. The V and J genes are TRBV5-1 and TRBJ2-7; TRBD2 aligns across 10 bases. Germline CDR1 and CDR2: SGHRS and YFSETQ. The CDR3 sequence is 15 residues long. V lost 0 bases, J lost 3 bases, and 3 bases stayed unmatched. The CDR3 coding sequence is TGCGCCAGCAGCTTGGCCTCTAGCGGGAGCTACGAGCAGTACTTC. It is translated as CASSLASSGSYEQYF. The full variable domain, completed using reference TRBV5-1 and TRBJ2-7, is KAGVTQTPRYLIKTRGQQVTLSCSPISGHRSVSWYQQTPGQGLQFLFEYFSETQRNKGNFPGRFSGRQFSNSRSEMNVSTLELGDSALYLCASSLASSGSYEQYFGPGTRLTVT.